This T cell receptor (beta chain) appears in the sequencing data of a study of blood T cell repertoires in COVID-19. Overall study context: Acute and convalescent COVID-19 specimens originated in the United States, Italy and Spain.

The CDR3 consists of 16 residues. V was pared by 1 base and J by 8 bases, with 13 bases of the junction left unmatched. Germline-derived CDR1 and CDR2 are MNHEY and SVGAGI. All enrollees were about 18 to 90 years old and from some 24 US areas. Researchers sorted participants into cohorts using their self-reported clinical history. Authors' processing steps: Amplified reference gene primers provided the basis for estimating nucleated cell counts. Sequenced by immunoSEQ multiplex PCR; TCRdb stores in-frame clones only, minus some. The V and J calls and clone size were taken over from that table, and D and trimming were inferred from the DNA. Among 200,000 or so clones listed, around 88% were seen once.

The origin of this receptor is a woman in her thirties or forties with acute COVID-19. Sequenced material: PBMCs or T cells enriched from blood (not recorded which). The chain is built from TRBV6-5 and TRBJ1-2; 7 nucleotides agree with TRBD1. CDR3 sequence reads: CASSYYPVPGGEGYTF. CDR3 coding DNA: TGTGCCAGCAGTTACTACCCGGTGCCAGGGGGTGAAGGCTACACCTTC.